This T cell receptor (beta chain) was documented in a study of blood T cell repertoires in COVID-19. Overall study context: Acute and convalescent COVID-19 samples came from the United States, Italy and Spain. The cDNA or gDNA used as material had been derived from T cells, B-cell-depleted T cells, or PBMCs.

Original data processing: Counts of nucleated cells, estimated from reference gene primer amplification, were obtained. The method was immunoSEQ multiplex PCR; TCRdb's version includes in-frame clones alone and lacks a portion of them. The V and J calls and clone size were taken over from that table, and D and trimming were inferred from the DNA. The sample yields 210,000 or so clones, just over 85% seen once. The material sequenced was peripheral blood. The sequence came from a man aged 45 to 65 with acute or convalescent COVID-19.

CDR3 in DNA: TGTGCCAGCAGCTCACAGGTTGAGGGCTACACCTTC. It is translated as CASSSQVEGYTF. The V gene is TRBV9, the J gene TRBJ1-2; TRBD1 might be the D (5 bases). CDR1 SGDLS and CDR2 YYNGEE come from the germline V gene. Trimming took off 4 bases at V and 8 bases at J, with 12 bases between the two ends. This CDR3 has 12 residues.